Below, one T cell receptor (beta chain) is given with its context. Its antigen is currently unknown. The sample comes from a study of T cell responses to AZD1222 COVID-19 vaccine. Study observations and caveats: At 160-218 and 743-854, vaccine-associated CD4 TCRs were dominant, and they spanned spike. Spike-specific TCR breadth and depth went up after people got two AZD1222 doses. No day 14 peak samples; only post-peak repertoires were characterized.

Profiled with immunoSEQ multiplex PCR; TCRdb holds only in-frame clones, not every one. Of 100,000 to 150,000 clones listed, about 87% were seen once; the top ten hold around 5.6%. CDR1 and CDR2 from the germline V gene are MNHEY and SMNVEV (reference sequence). V dropped 6 bases and J dropped 0 bases, with 10 bases sitting between them. This CDR3 has 14 residues. Here the sequenced sample was peripheral blood, taken on day 0 of AZD1222 vaccination. The TCR sequence derives from an adult in good health. The V call is TRBV27, the J call TRBJ2-3; possibly TRBD1 for D (5 bases). CDR3 residues: CASRRGMSTDTQYF. In DNA, the CDR3 is TGTGCCAGCAGAAGGGGCATGAGCACAGATACGCAGTATTTT.